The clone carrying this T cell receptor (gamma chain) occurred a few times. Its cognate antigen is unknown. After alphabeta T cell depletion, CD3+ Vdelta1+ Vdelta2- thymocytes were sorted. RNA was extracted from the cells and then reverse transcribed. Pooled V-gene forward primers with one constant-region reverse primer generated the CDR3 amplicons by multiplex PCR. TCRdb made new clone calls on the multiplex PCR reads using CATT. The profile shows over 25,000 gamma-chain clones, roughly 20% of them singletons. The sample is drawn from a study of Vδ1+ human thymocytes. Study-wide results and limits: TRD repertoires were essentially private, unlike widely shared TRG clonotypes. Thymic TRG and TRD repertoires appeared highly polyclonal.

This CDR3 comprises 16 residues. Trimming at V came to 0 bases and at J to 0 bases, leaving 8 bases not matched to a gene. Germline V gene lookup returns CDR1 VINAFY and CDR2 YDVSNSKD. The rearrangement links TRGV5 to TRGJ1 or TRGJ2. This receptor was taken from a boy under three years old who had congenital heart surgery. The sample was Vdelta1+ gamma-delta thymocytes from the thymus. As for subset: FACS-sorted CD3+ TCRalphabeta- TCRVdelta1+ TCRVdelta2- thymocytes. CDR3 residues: CATWDRPLQNYYKKLF. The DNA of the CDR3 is TGTGCCACCTGGGACAGGCCCCTCCAGAATTATTATAAGAAACTCTTT.